The T cell receptor beta chain described here comes from a study of response to subunit inactivated influenza vaccine. This clonotype was observed a handful of times. Each CDR3 protein gets one entry after TCRdb re-called the RT-PCR reads with MiXCR. Of a few hundred thousand distinct CDR3 sequences listed, around 22% are singletons. The specimen was PBMCs from blood, collected less than 22 months after vaccination. The TCR sequence derives from a man between 50 and 75 years old who received an inactivated influenza vaccine.

The CDR3 nucleotides read TGTGCCAGCAGTGGGTCGACAGCGAACACTGAAGCTTTCTTT. Translating gives CASSGSTANTEAFF. The chain has TRBV7-8 and TRBJ1-1, with a tentative D call TRBD1 (5 bases). The V gene lost 6 bases and the J gene lost 1 base, with 12 bases spanning the gap. This CDR3 has 14 amino acids. CDR1 is SGHVS, CDR2 FQNEAQ, per germline.